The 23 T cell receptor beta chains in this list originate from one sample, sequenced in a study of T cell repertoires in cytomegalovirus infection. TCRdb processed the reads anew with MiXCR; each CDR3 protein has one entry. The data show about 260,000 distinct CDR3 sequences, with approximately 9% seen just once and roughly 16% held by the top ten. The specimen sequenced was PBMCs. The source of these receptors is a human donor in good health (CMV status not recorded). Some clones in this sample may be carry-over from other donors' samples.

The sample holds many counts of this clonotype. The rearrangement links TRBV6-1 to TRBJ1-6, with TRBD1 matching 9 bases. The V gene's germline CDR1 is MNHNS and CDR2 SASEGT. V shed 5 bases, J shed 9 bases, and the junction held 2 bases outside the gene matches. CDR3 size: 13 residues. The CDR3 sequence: CASSPGQGSPLHF. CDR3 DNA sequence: TGTGCCAGCAGTCCGGGACAGGGTTCACCCCTCCACTTT.

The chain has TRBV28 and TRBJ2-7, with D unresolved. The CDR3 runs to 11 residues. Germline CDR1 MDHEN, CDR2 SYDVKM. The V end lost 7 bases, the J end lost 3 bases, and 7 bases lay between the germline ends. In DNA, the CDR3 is TGTGCCAGCACCTATGGCTACGAGCAGTACTTC. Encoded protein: CASTYGYEQYF.

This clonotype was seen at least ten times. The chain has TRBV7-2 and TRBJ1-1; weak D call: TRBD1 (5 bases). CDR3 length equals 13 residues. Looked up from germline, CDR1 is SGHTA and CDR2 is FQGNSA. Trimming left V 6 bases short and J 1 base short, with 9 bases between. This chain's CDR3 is CASRSDRNTEAFF. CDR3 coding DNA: TGTGCCAGCAGAAGCGACAGGAACACTGAAGCTTTCTTT.

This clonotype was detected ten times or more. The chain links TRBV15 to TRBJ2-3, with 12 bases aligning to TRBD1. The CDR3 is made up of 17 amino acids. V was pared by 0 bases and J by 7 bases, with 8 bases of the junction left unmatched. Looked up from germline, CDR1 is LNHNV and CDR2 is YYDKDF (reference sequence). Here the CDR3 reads CATSRDARGQGAHTQYF. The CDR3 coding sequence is TGTGCCACCAGCAGAGATGCCCGGGGACAGGGGGCACATACGCAGTATTTT.

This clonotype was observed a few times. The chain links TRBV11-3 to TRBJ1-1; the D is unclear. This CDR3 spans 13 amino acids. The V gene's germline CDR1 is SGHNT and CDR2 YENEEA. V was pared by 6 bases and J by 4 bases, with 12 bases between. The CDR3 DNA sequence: TGTGCCAGCAGGATTTCAGGTACCACTGAAGCTTTCTTT. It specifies CASRISGTTEAFF.

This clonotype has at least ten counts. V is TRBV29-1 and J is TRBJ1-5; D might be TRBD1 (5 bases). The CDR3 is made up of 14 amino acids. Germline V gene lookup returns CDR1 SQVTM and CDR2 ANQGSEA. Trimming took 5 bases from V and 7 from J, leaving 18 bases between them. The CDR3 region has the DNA TGCAGCGTTACCGAGGAAGGGGTAACGCAGCCCCAGCATTTT. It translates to CSVTEEGVTQPQHF. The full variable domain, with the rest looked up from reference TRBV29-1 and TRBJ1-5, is SAVISQKPSRDICQRGTSLTIQCQVDSQVTMMFWYRQQPGQSLTLIATANQGSEATYESGFVIDKFPISRPNLTFSTLTVSNMSPEDSSIYLCSVTEEGVTQPQHFGDGTRLSIL.

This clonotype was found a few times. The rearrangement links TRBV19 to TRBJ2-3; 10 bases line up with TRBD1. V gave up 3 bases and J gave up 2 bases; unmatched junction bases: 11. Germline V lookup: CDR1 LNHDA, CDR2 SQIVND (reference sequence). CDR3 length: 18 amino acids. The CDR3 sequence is CASSMSSGTGDYTDTQYF. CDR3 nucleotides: TGTGCCAGTAGTATGTCCTCCGGGACAGGGGATTACACAGATACGCAGTATTTT.

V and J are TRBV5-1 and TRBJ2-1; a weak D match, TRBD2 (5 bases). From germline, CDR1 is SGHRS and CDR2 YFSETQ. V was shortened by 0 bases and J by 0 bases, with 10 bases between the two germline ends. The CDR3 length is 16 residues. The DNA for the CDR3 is TGCGCCAGCAGCTTGGGCGGGTCGAGCTCCTACAATGAGCAGTTCTTC. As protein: CASSLGGSSSYNEQFF. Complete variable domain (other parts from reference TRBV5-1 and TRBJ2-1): KAGVTQTPRYLIKTRGQQVTLSCSPISGHRSVSWYQQTPGQGLQFLFEYFSETQRNKGNFPGRFSGRQFSNSRSEMNVSTLELGDSALYLCASSLGGSSSYNEQFFGPGTRLTVL.

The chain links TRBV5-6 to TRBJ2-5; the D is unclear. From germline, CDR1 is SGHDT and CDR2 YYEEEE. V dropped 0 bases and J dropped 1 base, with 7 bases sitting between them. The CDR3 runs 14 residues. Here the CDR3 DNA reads TGTGCCAGCAGCTTGGCTGCGGCCCAAGAGACCCAGTACTTC. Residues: CASSLAAAQETQYF.

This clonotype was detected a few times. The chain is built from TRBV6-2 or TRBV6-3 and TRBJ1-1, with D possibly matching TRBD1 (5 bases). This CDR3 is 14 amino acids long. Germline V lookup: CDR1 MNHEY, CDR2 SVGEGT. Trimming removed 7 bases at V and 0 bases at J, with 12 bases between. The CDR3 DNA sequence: TGTGCCAGCATCCAAATGGGGGTGAACACTGAAGCTTTCTTT. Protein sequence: CASIQMGVNTEAFF.

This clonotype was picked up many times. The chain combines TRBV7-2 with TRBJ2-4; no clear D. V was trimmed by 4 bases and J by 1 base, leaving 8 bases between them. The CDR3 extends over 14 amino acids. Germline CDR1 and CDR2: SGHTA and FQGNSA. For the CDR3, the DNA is TGTGCCAGCAGCTGGGGTCAGGCCAAAAACATTCAGTACTTC. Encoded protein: CASSWGQAKNIQYF.

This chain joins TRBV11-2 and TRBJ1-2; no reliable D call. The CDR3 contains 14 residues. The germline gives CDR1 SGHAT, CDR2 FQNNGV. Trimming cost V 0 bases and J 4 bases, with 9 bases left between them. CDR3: CASSLEGEFYGYTF. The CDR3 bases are TGTGCCAGCAGCTTAGAAGGAGAGTTCTATGGCTACACCTTC. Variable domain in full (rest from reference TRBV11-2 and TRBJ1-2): EAGVAQSPRYKIIEKRQSVAFWCNPISGHATLYWYQQILGQGPKLLIQFQNNGVVDDSQLPKDRFSAERLKGVDSTLKIQPAKLEDSAVYLCASSLEGEFYGYTFGSGTRLTVV.

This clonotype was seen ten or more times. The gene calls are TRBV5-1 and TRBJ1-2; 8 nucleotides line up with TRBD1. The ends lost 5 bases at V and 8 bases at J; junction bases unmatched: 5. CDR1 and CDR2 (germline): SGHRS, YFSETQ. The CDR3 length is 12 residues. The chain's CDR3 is CASRKDRDGYTF. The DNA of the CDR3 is TGCGCCAGCAGGAAGGACAGGGACGGCTACACCTTC.

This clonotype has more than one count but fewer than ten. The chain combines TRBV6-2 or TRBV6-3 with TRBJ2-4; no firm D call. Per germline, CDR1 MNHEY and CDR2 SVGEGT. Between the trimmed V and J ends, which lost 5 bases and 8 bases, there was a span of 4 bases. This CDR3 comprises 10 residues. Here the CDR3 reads CASSQHIQYF. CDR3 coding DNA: TGTGCCAGCAGTCAACACATTCAGTACTTC.

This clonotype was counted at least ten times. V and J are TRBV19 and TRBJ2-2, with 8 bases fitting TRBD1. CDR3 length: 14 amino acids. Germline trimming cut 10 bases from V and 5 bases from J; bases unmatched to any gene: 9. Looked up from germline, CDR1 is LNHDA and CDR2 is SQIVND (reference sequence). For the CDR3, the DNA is TGTGCCACCCTCGGACAGGGTGGGACCGGGGAGCTGTTTTTT. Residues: CATLGQGGTGELFF. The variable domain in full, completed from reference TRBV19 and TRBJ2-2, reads DGGITQSPKYLFRKEGQNVTLSCEQNLNHDAMYWYRQDPGQGLRLIYYSQIVNDFQKGDIAEGYSVSREKKESFPLTVTSAQKNPTAFYLCATLGQGGTGELFFGEGSRLTVL.

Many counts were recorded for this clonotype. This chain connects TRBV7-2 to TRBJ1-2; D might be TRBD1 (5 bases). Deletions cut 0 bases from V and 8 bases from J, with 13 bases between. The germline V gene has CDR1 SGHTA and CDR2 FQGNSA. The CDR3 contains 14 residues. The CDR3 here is CASSLAQGVDGYTF. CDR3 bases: TGTGCCAGCAGCTTAGCGCAGGGAGTAGACGGCTACACCTTC.

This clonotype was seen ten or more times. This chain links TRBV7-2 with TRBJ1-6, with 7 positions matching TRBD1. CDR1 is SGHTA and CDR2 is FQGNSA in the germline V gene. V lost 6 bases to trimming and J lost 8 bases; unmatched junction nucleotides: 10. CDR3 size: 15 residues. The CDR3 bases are TGTGCCAGCAGTCAGCTTAACAGGGGTGATTCACCCCTCCACTTT. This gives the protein CASSQLNRGDSPLHF.

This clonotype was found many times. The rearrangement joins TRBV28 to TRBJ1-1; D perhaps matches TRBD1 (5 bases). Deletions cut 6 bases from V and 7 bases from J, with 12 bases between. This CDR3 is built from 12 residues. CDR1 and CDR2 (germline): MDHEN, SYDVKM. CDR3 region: CASRYLQGEAFF. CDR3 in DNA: TGTGCCAGCAGGTATCTGCAGGGTGAAGCTTTCTTT.

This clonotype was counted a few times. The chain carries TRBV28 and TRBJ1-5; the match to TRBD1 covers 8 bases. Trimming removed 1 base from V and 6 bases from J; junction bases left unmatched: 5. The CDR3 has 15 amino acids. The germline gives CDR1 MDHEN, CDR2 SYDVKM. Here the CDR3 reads CASSLSSQGAQPQHF. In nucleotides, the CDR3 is TGTGCCAGCAGTTTATCCAGTCAGGGGGCTCAGCCCCAGCATTTT.

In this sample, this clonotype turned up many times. Here the CDR3 reads CSASNNRGRYFGYTF. The CDR3 DNA is TGCAGTGCTTCGAATAACAGGGGGCGCTATTTCGGCTACACCTTC. This chain joins TRBV20-1 and TRBJ1-2, with 9 bases matching TRBD1. CDR1 and CDR2 (germline): DFQATT, SNEGSKA (reference sequence). The CDR3 is 15 residues long. J gave up 8 bases and V 5 bases, and 15 bases lay outside the gene matches.

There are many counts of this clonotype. The CDR3 DNA follows: TGTGCCAGCAGTCCCCCCGGGACAGGGGCAGGGGAGCTGTTTTTT. This gives the protein CASSPPGTGAGELFF. The V gene is TRBV12-3 or TRBV12-4, the J gene TRBJ2-2; the match to TRBD1 covers 10 bases. After removal of 5 bases from V and 8 bases from J, the junction contained 8 bases not matched to a gene. This CDR3 spans 15 amino acids.

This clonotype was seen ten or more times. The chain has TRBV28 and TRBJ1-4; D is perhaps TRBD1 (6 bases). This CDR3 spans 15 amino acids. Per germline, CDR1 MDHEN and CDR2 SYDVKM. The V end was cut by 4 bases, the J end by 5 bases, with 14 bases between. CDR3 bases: TGTGCCAGCAGTTCCCCAGGGGAAAAAAATGAAAAACTGTTTTTT. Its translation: CASSSPGEKNEKLFF. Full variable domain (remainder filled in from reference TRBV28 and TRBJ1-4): DVKVTQSSRYLVKRTGEKVFLECVQDMDHENMFWYRQDPGLGLRLIYFSYDVKMKEKGDIPEGYSVSREKKERFSLILESASTNQTSMYLCASSSPGEKNEKLFFGSGTQLSVL.

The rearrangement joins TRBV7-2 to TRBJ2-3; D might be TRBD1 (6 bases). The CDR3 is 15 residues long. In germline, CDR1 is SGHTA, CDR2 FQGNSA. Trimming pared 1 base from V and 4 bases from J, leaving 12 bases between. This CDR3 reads CASSLGWGRPDTQYF. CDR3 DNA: TGTGCCAGCAGCTTAGGGTGGGGGCGCCCAGATACGCAGTATTTT.